This T cell receptor beta chain came from a study of T cell repertoires in cytomegalovirus infection. Study as a whole: Matching HLA type and CMV infection were both indicated by public TCR beta signatures.

Findings and limits, study-wide: Public TCR beta family frequency separated CMV-and-HLA carriers, including in an independent cohort.

TCRdb redid the calling of the reads with MiXCR, one entry per CDR3 protein. The sample has just under 300,000 distinct CDR3 sequences; approximately 8.9% are singletons. This clonotype was seen many times. Its antigen is currently unknown. V was cut by 6 bases and J by 0 bases, with 11 bases left in between. This CDR3 has 15 amino acids. Per the germline V gene, CDR1 is MDHEN and CDR2 is SYDVKM. The source of this sequence is a human donor in good health (CMV status not recorded). Some clones in this sample may be carry-over from other donors' samples. The chain links TRBV28 to TRBJ2-2; TRBD2 might be the D (6 bases). The sample consisted of PBMCs. The CDR3 coding sequence is TGTGCCAGCAGGGAGGCGGGACCGAACACCGGGGAGCTGTTTTTT. Its translation is CASREAGPNTGELFF. Full variable domain (outside the CDR3, taken from reference TRBV28 and TRBJ2-2): DVKVTQSSRYLVKRTGEKVFLECVQDMDHENMFWYRQDPGLGLRLIYFSYDVKMKEKGDIPEGYSVSREKKERFSLILESASTNQTSMYLCASREAGPNTGELFFGEGSRLTVL.